The 5 T cell receptor beta chains presented below share a single source sample, sequenced in a study of blood T cell repertoires in COVID-19. Assay used: immunoSEQ multiplex PCR; TCRdb lists only in-frame clones, some missing. Among more than 85,000 clones listed, around 76% were seen once. Sequenced input: peripheral blood. The receptors here all came from a woman aged 70-85 years with acute or convalescent COVID-19.

This chain connects TRBV6-6 to TRBJ2-3; 13 bases align to TRBD2. Germline CDR1 and CDR2: MNHNY and SVGAGI (reference sequence). The J segment lost 1 base and the V segment lost 5 bases, leaving 6 bases of the junction unmatched. CDR3 length: 17 amino acids. For the CDR3, the DNA is TGTGCCAGCAGTCGCCAGACTAGCGGGGGGCGCACAGATACGCAGTATTTT. Residues: CASSRQTSGGRTDTQYF.

V and J are TRBV11-2 and TRBJ2-1, with 14 bases identical to TRBD2. With V trimmed by 6 bases and J by 0 bases, 7 bases remained unmatched. Germline V gene data show CDR1 as SGHAT and CDR2 as FQNNGV. The CDR3 has 18 residues. This CDR3 is CASRRTSGGPSSYNEQFF. The CDR3 DNA sequence: TGTGCCAGCAGACGGACTAGCGGGGGGCCCAGCTCCTACAATGAGCAGTTCTTC.

The V call is TRBV6-5, the J call TRBJ2-2; D call uncertain. V lost 4 bases to trimming and J lost 1 base, with 4 bases between them. Germline V lookup: CDR1 MNHEY, CDR2 SVGAGI. The CDR3 length is 13 residues. This chain's CDR3 is CASSSRNTGELFF. In nucleotides, the CDR3 is TGTGCCAGCAGTTCTAGGAACACCGGGGAGCTGTTTTTT.

As for this clone: The same CDR3 can be traced to other DNA sequences in this sample. V usage is TRBV9 and J usage is TRBJ1-1; 8 bases align to TRBD1. From germline, CDR1 is SGDLS and CDR2 YYNGEE. V was clipped by 2 bases and J by 1 base; unmatched bases: 4. The CDR3 extends over 15 amino acids. CDR3 sequence: CASSVGTGSNTEAFF. DNA for the CDR3: TGTGCCAGCAGCGTGGGGACAGGCTCGAACACTGAAGCTTTCTTT.

The gene calls are TRBV6-5 and TRBJ1-1; perhaps TRBD1 as D (6 bases). Germline-derived CDR1 and CDR2 are MNHEY and SVGAGI. The CDR3 runs to 16 residues. V lost 0 bases to trimming and J lost 4 bases, with 15 bases between them. CDR3 nucleotides: TGTGCCAGCAGTTACTCGAGGCGGGGGGCGGGCACTGAAGCTTTCTTT. Encoded protein: CASSYSRRGAGTEAFF.